The 27 T cell receptor beta chains presented below share a single source sample, sequenced in a study of human T cells and chemical hapten exposure. Described time point: healthy volunteer bleed at 2 weeks. The starting material, unfractionated whole blood, was used for total RNA extraction. TCRdb recomputed calls from the RACE reads with MiXCR, one row per CDR3 protein. The sample has some 120,000 distinct CDR3 sequences; roughly 9.5% are singletons. The sample taken for sequencing was whole blood. The source of these receptors is a male donor in good health. Some clones in this sample may be carry-over from other donors' samples.

This clonotype has only a few counts. The V gene is TRBV12-3 or TRBV12-4, the J gene TRBJ2-1; 8 positions match TRBD2. V gave up 1 base and J gave up 5 bases; unmatched junction bases: 4. CDR3 length: 15 amino acids. The CDR3 nucleotides are TGTGCCAGCAGTTTAGTCAGCGGGAGACACAATGAGCAGTTCTTC. Translation: CASSLVSGRHNEQFF.

CDR3 loop: CASSEYTRTGTYYGYTF. The CDR3 DNA is TGTGCCAGCAGTGAATATACTAGGACAGGGACTTACTATGGCTACACCTTC. J is TRBJ1-2 and V is TRBV25-1; 8 bases are a match to TRBD1. From germline, CDR1 is MGHDK and CDR2 SYGVNS. V shed 0 bases, J shed 3 bases, and the junction held 9 bases outside the gene matches. This CDR3 spans 17 amino acids.

The table lists this clonotype with a few counts. V usage is TRBV6-1 and J usage is TRBJ2-7, with D maybe TRBD1 (5 bases). This CDR3 region has 15 residues. Germline CDR1 and CDR2: MNHNS and SASEGT. V shed 4 bases and J shed 2 bases, with 15 bases lying between them. This CDR3 reads CASSAQEDSTYEQYF. For the CDR3, the DNA is TGTGCCAGCAGTGCCCAGGAAGACAGCACCTACGAGCAGTACTTC.

This clonotype was found many times. J is TRBJ2-1 and V is TRBV11-3, with D possibly TRBD1 on 6 matching bases. Trimming removed 4 bases at V and 5 bases at J, with 15 bases between. Germline V gene data show CDR1 as SGHNT and CDR2 as YENEEA. This CDR3 spans 15 amino acids. CDR3 in DNA: TGTGCCAGCAGCTCACGGACAGACTATAACAATGAGCAGTTCTTC. Translated, it gives CASSSRTDYNNEQFF.

Many counts were recorded for this clonotype. The CDR3 here is CASSEMYRDSGANVLTF. The CDR3 DNA reads as TGTGCCAGCAGTGAAATGTATAGGGACTCTGGGGCCAACGTCCTGACTTTC. The rearrangement uses TRBV27 and TRBJ2-6; no clear D gene. The germline gives CDR1 MNHEY, CDR2 SMNVEV (reference sequence). The CDR3 runs to 17 residues. The V end lost 5 bases, the J end lost 0 bases, and 14 bases lay between the germline ends.

V gene TRBV30 combines with J gene TRBJ1-2; 12 bases match TRBD1. Trimming removed 8 bases from V and 3 bases from J; junction bases left unmatched: 1. Germline loops: CDR1 GTSNPN, CDR2 SVGIG (reference sequence). This CDR3 comprises 12 residues. CDR3 nucleotides: TGTGCCAGGGACAGGGGGCACTATGGCTACACCTTC. Translated: CARDRGHYGYTF. Based on the CDR3 plus reference TRBV30 and TRBJ1-2, the full variable domain is SQTIHQWPATLVQPVGSPLSLECTVEGTSNPNLYWYRQAAGRGLQLLFYSVGIGQISSEVPQNLSASRPQDRQFILSSKKLLLSDSGFYLCARDRGHYGYTFGSGTRLTVV.

This clonotype has at least ten counts. The chain carries TRBV5-1 and TRBJ2-3, with D perhaps matching TRBD1 (6 bases). Per the germline V gene, CDR1 is SGHRS and CDR2 is YFSETQ. The V and J ends lost 9 bases and 0 bases respectively, with 8 bases between them. This CDR3 has 12 residues. CDR3 sequence reads: CATGTSTDTQYF. The CDR3 bases are TGCGCCACCGGGACAAGCACAGATACGCAGTATTTT.

This chain joins TRBV5-1 and TRBJ2-3, with 10 bases matching TRBD2. In germline, CDR1 is SGHRS, CDR2 YFSETQ. The CDR3 is 13 residues long. With 4 bases clipped from V and 5 bases from J, the junction kept 1 base outside the gene matches. The CDR3 reads CASSGTSEDTQYF. CDR3 coding DNA: TGCGCCAGCAGCGGGACTAGCGAAGATACGCAGTATTTT.

This clonotype appeared a few times. This sequence joins TRBV29-1 and TRBJ1-2, with D unclear. V lost 7 bases and J lost 1, with 13 bases in between. Germline loops: CDR1 SQVTM, CDR2 ANQGSEA. CDR3 length equals 13 residues. CDR3 coding DNA: TGCAGCGCCGTGATCGGAGGTAACTATGGCTACACCTTC. It specifies CSAVIGGNYGYTF.

J is TRBJ2-2 and V is TRBV5-1; D may be TRBD2 (5 bases). Deletions cut 4 bases from V and 5 bases from J, with 18 bases between. The CDR3 runs to 16 residues. Germline CDR1 reads SGHRS; CDR2 reads YFSETQ. In DNA form, the CDR3 reads TGCGCCAGCAGCACTGGACTGGGCGTAGGTACCGGGGAGCTGTTTTTT. It encodes CASSTGLGVGTGELFF.

V gene TRBV20-1 combines with J gene TRBJ1-5, with no clear D. CDR3 size: 15 residues. The V end lost 0 bases, the J end lost 3 bases, and 12 bases lay between the germline ends. Germline-derived CDR1 and CDR2 are DFQATT and SNEGSKA (reference sequence). CDR3 loop: CSARDRELTNQPQHF. CDR3 bases: TGCAGTGCTAGAGATAGGGAGCTAACCAATCAGCCCCAGCATTTT.

The chain uses TRBV2 and TRBJ1-2, with TRBD1 as a possible D gene (6 bases). The CDR3 runs 15 residues. Trimming stripped 6 bases from V and 1 base from J, with 15 bases between. Germline lookup yields CDR1 SNHLY and CDR2 FYNNEI. DNA for the CDR3: TGTGCCAGCAGAGACCCTAGGGGGGGTAACTATGGCTACACCTTC. Translated: CASRDPRGGNYGYTF.

This clonotype appeared many times. V usage is TRBV7-2 and J usage is TRBJ1-1; 8 nucleotides line up with TRBD1. The CDR3 has 17 amino acids. Germline V gene sequence: CDR1 SGHTA, CDR2 FQGNSA. With 4 bases clipped from V and 0 bases from J, the junction kept 10 bases outside the gene matches. The CDR3 nucleotides read TGTGCCAGCAGCTCCGCAGGGGGCGGCCATGTGAACACTGAAGCTTTCTTT. It specifies CASSSAGGGHVNTEAFF.

V usage is TRBV4-3 and J usage is TRBJ2-7; TRBD1 or TRBD2 may be the D gene (6 bases each). This CDR3 has 16 amino acids. Germline V lookup: CDR1 LGHNA, CDR2 YSLEER. The germline V and J ends were trimmed by 4 bases and 2 bases, with 18 bases remaining between them. The CDR3 loop reads CASSPNMRGAPYEQYF. CDR3 nucleotide sequence: TGCGCCAGCAGCCCGAATATGAGGGGGGCCCCCTACGAGCAGTACTTC.

The sample holds a few counts of this clonotype. The chain is built from TRBV4-1 and TRBJ1-1; weak D call: TRBD1 (5 bases). Between the trimmed V and J ends, which lost 1 base and 4 bases, there was a span of 16 bases. Per the germline V gene, CDR1 is MGHRA and CDR2 is YSYEKL. The CDR3 extends over 16 amino acids. The CDR3 nucleotides are TGCGCCAGCAGCCAAGCGATTGGGGCGGGAGGCACTGAAGCTTTCTTT. Translation gives CASSQAIGAGGTEAFF.

In its sample, this clonotype was seen a few times. The chain uses TRBV6-6 and TRBJ1-1, with unresolved D. Trimming shortened V by 3 bases and J by 3 bases, and 14 bases separated the two germline ends. CDR3 length equals 15 residues. Looked up from germline, CDR1 is MNHNY and CDR2 is SVGAGI (reference sequence). CDR3 in DNA: TGTGCCAGCAGTTATGAGCCGGCAGCGGACACTGAAGCTTTCTTT. This sequence encodes CASSYEPAADTEAFF.

The J gene is TRBJ2-5, the V gene TRBV19; weak D call: TRBD1 (6 bases). CDR3 length: 16 amino acids. With 1 base removed from V and 2 bases from J, the gap between germline ends came to 14 bases. Germline CDR1 is LNHDA and CDR2 is SQIVND (reference sequence). CDR3 protein: CASSIGPTGTQETQYF. In DNA form, the CDR3 reads TGTGCCAGTAGTATAGGTCCGACAGGCACACAAGAGACCCAGTACTTC.

This clonotype appeared many times. The V call is TRBV20-1, the J call TRBJ2-6, with D possibly TRBD1 on 6 matching bases. The germline CDR1 and CDR2 sequences are DFQATT and SNEGSKA (reference sequence). This CDR3 comprises 15 residues. V was pared by 6 bases and J by 2 bases, with 14 bases between. This CDR3 reads CSAERGGTGANVLTF. The CDR3 DNA follows: TGCAGTGCGGAGCGAGGGGGTACTGGGGCCAACGTCCTGACTTTC.

This sequence joins TRBV11-1 and TRBJ2-1, with D perhaps given as TRBD1 or TRBD2 (5 bases each). This CDR3 comprises 18 residues. Trimming took off 1 base at V and 6 bases at J, with 22 bases between the two ends. Germline-derived CDR1 and CDR2 are SGHAT and FQDESV (reference sequence). In DNA, the CDR3 is TGTGCCAGCAGCTTAGGATTGGGGCTAGCAGTCGATATCAATGAGCAGTTCTTC. It codes for CASSLGLGLAVDINEQFF.

This clonotype was seen ten or more times. The chain carries TRBV6-5 and TRBJ2-1, with 8 nucleotides matching TRBD1. Germline lookup yields CDR1 MNHEY and CDR2 SVGAGI. This CDR3 contains 15 residues. With 0 bases clipped from V and 7 bases from J, the junction kept 5 bases outside the gene matches. The CDR3 region is CASSYSGTGKNEQFF. CDR3 DNA: TGTGCCAGCAGTTACTCCGGGACAGGTAAAAATGAGCAGTTCTTC.

This clonotype was detected many times. This chain connects TRBV7-2 to TRBJ2-2; D not resolved. Germline V gene lookup returns CDR1 SGHTA and CDR2 FQGNSA. The V end was cut by 2 bases, the J end by 7 bases, with 8 bases between. The CDR3 length is 13 residues. The CDR3, as DNA: TGTGCCAGCAGCTTATCAATTGGCGGGGAGCTGTTTTTT. This codes for CASSLSIGGELFF.

CDR3 residues: CAWQGNTEAFF. Here the CDR3 DNA reads TGTGCCTGGCAGGGGAACACTGAAGCTTTCTTT. The chain has TRBV30 and TRBJ1-1; TRBD1 is a possible D gene (5 bases). This CDR3 region has 11 residues. Trimming took 5 bases from V and 1 from J, leaving 5 bases between them. Looked up from germline, CDR1 is GTSNPN and CDR2 is SVGIG (reference sequence).

This clonotype was seen at least ten times. CDR3 protein: CASSQEGGSTDTQYF. The CDR3, as DNA: TGCGCCAGCAGCCAAGAAGGGGGCAGCACAGATACGCAGTATTTT. The rearrangement joins TRBV4-3 to TRBJ2-3; 7 bases are a match to TRBD1. This CDR3 is 15 amino acids long. J gave up 0 bases and V 0 bases, and 0 bases lay outside the gene matches. Germline CDR1 LGHNA, CDR2 YSLEER.

This clonotype was found a few times. The chain joins TRBV20-1 to TRBJ2-3; TRBD2 aligns across 9 bases. V was pared by 0 bases and J by 3 bases, with 4 bases of the junction left unmatched. The CDR3 sequence is 15 residues long. Germline V gene data show CDR1 as DFQATT and CDR2 as SNEGSKA (reference sequence). The CDR3 loop is CSARDSREGTDTQYF. The CDR3 DNA follows: TGCAGTGCTAGAGATTCGCGGGAGGGGACAGATACGCAGTATTTT.

A few counts support this clonotype. The chain joins TRBV6-1 to TRBJ2-5, with TRBD1 identical over 10 bases. The CDR3 has 17 residues. Germline V lookup: CDR1 MNHNS, CDR2 SASEGT. The ends lost 1 base at V and 5 bases at J; junction bases unmatched: 10. CDR3 protein: CASSEDRGQGRGETQYF. The CDR3 DNA is TGTGCCAGCAGTGAAGATAGGGGACAGGGGAGAGGGGAGACCCAGTACTTC.

The rearrangement uses TRBV27 and TRBJ2-7, with TRBD1 matching over 9 bases. V lost 5 bases and J lost 4; bases outside the gene matches: 12. The germline V gene encodes CDR1 MNHEY and CDR2 SMNVEV (reference sequence). The CDR3 sequence is 16 residues long. The DNA of the CDR3 is TGTGCCAGCAGTCTGGGGACAGGGCGAGATAGATACGAGCAGTACTTC. Its translation is CASSLGTGRDRYEQYF.

This clonotype was found a few times. This chain uses TRBV6-1 with TRBJ2-2; TRBD2 might be the D (7 bases). The CDR3 runs to 15 residues. CDR1 is MNHNS, CDR2 SASEGT, per germline. V dropped 9 bases and J dropped 4 bases, with 18 bases sitting between them. The chain's CDR3 is CASGSRGAATGELFF. As DNA, the CDR3 is TGTGCCAGTGGAAGCCGGGGGGCGGCCACCGGGGAGCTGTTTTTT.